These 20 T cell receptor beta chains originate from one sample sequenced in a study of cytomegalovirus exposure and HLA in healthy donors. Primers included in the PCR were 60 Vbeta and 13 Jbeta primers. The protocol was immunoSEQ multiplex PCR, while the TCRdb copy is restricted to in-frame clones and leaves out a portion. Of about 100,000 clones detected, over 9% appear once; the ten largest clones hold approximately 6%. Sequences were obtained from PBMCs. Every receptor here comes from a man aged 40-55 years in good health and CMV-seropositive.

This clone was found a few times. CDR3 sequence: CASTGRQGNEQFF. The DNA for the CDR3 is TGTGCCAGCACCGGGAGGCAGGGCAATGAGCAGTTCTTC. The rearrangement joins TRBV7-9 to TRBJ2-1; 7 positions agree with TRBD2. The CDR3 has 13 residues. J lost 6 bases, V lost 7 bases, and 6 bases had no gene match. Per germline, CDR1 SEHNR and CDR2 FQNEAQ (reference sequence).

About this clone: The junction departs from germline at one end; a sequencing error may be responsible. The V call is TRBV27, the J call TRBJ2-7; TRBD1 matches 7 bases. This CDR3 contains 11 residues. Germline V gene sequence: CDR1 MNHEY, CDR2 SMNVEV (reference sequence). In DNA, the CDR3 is TGTGCCAGCAGGACAGGGCCCCGGGAACACTTC. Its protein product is CASRTGPREHF.

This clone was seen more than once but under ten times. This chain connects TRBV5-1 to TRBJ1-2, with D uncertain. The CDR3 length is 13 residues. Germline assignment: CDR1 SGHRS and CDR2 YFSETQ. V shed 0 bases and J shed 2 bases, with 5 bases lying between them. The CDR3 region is CASSLAENYGYTF. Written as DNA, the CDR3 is TGCGCCAGCAGCTTGGCCGAGAACTATGGCTACACCTTC.

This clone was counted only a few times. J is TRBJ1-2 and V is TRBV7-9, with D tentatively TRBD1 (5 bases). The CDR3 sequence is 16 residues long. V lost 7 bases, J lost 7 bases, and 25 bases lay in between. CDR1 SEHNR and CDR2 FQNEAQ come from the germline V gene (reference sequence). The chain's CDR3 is CASTPLFRGVLGGYTF. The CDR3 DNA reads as TGTGCCAGCACTCCCCTCTTCCGGGGGGTATTAGGTGGCTACACCTTC.

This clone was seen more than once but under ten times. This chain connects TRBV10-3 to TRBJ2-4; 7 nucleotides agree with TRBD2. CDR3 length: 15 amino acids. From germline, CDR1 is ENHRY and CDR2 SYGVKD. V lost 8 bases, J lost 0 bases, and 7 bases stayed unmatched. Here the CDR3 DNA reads TGTGCCATCGGCGGGGACTACCAAGCCAAAAACATTCAGTACTTC. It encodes CAIGGDYQAKNIQYF.

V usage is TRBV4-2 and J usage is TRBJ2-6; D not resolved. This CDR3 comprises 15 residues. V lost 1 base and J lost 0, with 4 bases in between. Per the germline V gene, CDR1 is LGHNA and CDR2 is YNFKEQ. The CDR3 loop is CASSQGSSGANVLTF. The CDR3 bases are TGTGCCAGCAGCCAAGGGAGCTCTGGGGCCAACGTCCTGACTTTC.

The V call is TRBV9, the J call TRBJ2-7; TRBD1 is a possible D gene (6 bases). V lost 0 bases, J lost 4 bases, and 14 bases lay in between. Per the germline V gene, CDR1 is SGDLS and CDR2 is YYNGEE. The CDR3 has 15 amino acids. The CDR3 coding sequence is TGTGCCAGCAGCGTAGCAGGGACACCTCGATACGAGCAGTACTTC. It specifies CASSVAGTPRYEQYF.

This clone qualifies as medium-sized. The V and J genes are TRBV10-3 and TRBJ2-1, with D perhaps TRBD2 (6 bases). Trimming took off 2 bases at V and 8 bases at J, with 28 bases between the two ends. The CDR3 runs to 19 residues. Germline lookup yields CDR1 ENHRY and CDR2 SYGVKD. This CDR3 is CAISEPFRDSLISRDEQFF. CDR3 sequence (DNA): TGTGCCATCAGTGAGCCATTCCGGGACTCCCTCATTTCCCGGGATGAGCAGTTCTTC.

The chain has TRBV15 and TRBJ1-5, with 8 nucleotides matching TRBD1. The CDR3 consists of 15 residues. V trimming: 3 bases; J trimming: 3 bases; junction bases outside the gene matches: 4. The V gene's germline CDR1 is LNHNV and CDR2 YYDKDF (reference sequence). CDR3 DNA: TGTGCCACCAGCAGCGACAGGGGAATCAATCAGCCCCAGCATTTT. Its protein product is CATSSDRGINQPQHF.

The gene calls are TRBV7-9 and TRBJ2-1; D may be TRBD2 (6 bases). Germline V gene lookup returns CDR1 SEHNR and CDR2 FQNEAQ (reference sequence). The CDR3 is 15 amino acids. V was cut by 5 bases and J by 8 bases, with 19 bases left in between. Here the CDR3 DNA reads TGTGCCAGCAGCCCCCCCAGCGGGTGGACCTATGAGCAGTTCTTC. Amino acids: CASSPPSGWTYEQFF.

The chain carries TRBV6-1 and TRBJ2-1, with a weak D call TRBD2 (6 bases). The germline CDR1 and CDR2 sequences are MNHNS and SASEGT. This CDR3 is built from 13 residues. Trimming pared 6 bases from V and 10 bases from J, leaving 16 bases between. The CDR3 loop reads CASREGPLGEQFF. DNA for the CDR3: TGTGCCAGCAGGGAGGGACCCCTCGGGGAGCAGTTCTTC.

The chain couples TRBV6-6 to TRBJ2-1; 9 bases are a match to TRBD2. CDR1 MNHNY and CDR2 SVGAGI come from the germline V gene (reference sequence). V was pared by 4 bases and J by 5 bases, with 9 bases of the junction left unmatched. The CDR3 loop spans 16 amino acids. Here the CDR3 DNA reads TGTGCCAGCAGTTCCCCCCTAGCGGGATTTAACAATGAGCAGTTCTTC. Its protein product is CASSSPLAGFNNEQFF.

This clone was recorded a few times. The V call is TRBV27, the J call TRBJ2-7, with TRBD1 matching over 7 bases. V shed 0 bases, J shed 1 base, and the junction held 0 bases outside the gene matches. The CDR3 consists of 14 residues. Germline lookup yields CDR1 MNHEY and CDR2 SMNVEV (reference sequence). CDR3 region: CASSLSTGSYEQYF. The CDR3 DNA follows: TGTGCCAGCAGTTTATCGACAGGGTCCTACGAGCAGTACTTC.

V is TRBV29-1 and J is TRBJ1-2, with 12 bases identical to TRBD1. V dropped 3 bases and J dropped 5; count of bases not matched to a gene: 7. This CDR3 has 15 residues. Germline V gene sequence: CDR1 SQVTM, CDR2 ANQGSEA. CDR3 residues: CSVDGTGGAGYGYTF. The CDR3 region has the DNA TGCAGCGTTGATGGGACAGGGGGCGCCGGGTATGGCTACACCTTC.

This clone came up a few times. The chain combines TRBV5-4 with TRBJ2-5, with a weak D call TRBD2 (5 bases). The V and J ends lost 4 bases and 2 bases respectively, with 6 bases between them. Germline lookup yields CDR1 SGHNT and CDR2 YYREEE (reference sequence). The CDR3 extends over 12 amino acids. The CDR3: CASSREQETQYF. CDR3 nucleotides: TGTGCCAGCAGCCGGGAACAAGAGACCCAGTACTTC.

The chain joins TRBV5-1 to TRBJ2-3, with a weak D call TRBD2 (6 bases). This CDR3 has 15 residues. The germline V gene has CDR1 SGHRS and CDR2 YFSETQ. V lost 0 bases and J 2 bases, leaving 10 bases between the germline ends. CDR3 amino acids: CASSLESDYTDTQYF. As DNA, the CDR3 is TGCGCCAGCAGCTTGGAGTCGGACTACACAGATACGCAGTATTTT.

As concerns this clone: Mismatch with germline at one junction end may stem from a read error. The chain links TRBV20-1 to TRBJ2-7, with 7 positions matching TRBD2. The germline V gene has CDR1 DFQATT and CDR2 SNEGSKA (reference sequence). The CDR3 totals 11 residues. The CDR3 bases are TGCAGTGCTAGAGATGGGATAACCGGGGGGTTC. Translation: CSARDGITGGF.

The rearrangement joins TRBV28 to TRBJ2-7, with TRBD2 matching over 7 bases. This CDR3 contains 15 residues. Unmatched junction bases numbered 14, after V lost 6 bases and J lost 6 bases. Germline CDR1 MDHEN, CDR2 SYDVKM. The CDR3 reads CASSREDSVYPEQYF. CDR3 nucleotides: TGTGCCAGCAGCCGGGAGGATAGCGTCTACCCCGAGCAGTACTTC.

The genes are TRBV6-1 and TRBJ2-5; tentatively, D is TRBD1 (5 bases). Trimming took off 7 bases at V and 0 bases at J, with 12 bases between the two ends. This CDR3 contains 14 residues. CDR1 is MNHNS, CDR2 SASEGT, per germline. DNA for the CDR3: TGTGCCAGCAAAATCGTGGACAACCAAGAGACCCAGTACTTC. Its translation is CASKIVDNQETQYF.

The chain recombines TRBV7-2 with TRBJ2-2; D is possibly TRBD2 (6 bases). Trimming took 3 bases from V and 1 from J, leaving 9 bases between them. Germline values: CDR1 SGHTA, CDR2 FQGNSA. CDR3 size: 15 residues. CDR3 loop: CASSFRAGNTGELFF. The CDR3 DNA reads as TGTGCCAGCAGCTTTAGAGCGGGGAACACCGGGGAGCTGTTTTTT.